This T cell receptor beta chain was sequenced in a study of blood T cell repertoires in COVID-19. Study-level information: Samples representing acute and convalescent COVID-19 were sourced from the United States, Italy and Spain.

Generated by immunoSEQ multiplex PCR, the TCRdb table keeps only in-frame clones and is missing some. The data show roughly 260,000 clones, roughly 86% seen once. Germline CDR1 reads LNHDA; CDR2 reads SQIVND (reference sequence). The length of the CDR3 is 11 residues. The V and J ends lost 3 bases and 8 bases, in that order; junction bases with no gene match: 0. This TCR came from a man aged 35 to 55 who had recovered from COVID-19. Source material: peripheral blood. The chain uses TRBV19 and TRBJ1-1; TRBD1 matches 7 bases. CDR3: CASSMTGEAFF. CDR3 sequence (DNA): TGTGCCAGTAGTATGACAGGGGAAGCTTTCTTT.